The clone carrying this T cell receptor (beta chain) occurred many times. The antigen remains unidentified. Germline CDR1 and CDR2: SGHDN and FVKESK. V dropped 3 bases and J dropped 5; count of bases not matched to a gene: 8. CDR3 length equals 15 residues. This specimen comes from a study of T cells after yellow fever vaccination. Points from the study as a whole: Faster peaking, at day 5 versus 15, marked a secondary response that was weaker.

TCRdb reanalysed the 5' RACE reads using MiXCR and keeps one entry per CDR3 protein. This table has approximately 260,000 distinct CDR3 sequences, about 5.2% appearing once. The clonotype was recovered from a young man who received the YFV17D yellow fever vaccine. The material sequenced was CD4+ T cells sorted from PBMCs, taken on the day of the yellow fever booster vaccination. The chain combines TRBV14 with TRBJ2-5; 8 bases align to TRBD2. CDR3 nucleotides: TGTGCCAGCAGCCAGGCGCTAGCGGGTGTGGAGACCCAGTACTTC. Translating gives CASSQALAGVETQYF.